This T cell receptor beta chain was recorded in a study of OX40 agonist ivuxolimab in advanced cancers. Regarding the study as a whole: Specificity for antigen went undetermined in the expanded peripheral T cells.

A remark on this clone: The antigen remains undetermined.

Generated by immunoSEQ multiplex PCR, the TCRdb table keeps only in-frame clones and is missing some. The sample lists 30,000 or so clones; roughly 86% were seen once. V gave up 5 bases and J gave up 4 bases, with 9 bases separating them. Per the germline V gene, CDR1 is PRHDT and CDR2 is FYEKMQ (reference sequence). The CDR3 sequence is 12 residues long. Here the sequenced sample was CD4+ or CD8+ T cells sorted from blood, taken in a trial of the OX40 agonist ivuxolimab. The chain joins TRBV13 to TRBJ2-7, with D possibly TRBD2 on 5 matching bases. The TCR originated in an adult with an advanced solid tumor such as melanoma, head and neck, liver or kidney cancer. CDR3 in amino acids: CASSKEGYEQYF. In DNA form, the CDR3 reads TGTGCCAGCAGCAAAGAGGGATACGAGCAGTACTTC.